These 30 T cell receptor beta chains were sequenced from one sample in a study of T cells in localized non-small cell lung cancer. Sequenced by immunoSEQ multiplex PCR; TCRdb stores in-frame clones only, minus some. This table holds more than 45,000 clones, 65% to 85% found once. Here the sequenced sample was peripheral blood mononuclear cells, taken before any cancer treatment. The receptors were gathered from a man aged 40-75 years with stage III lung adenocarcinoma.

The V call is TRBV6-1, the J call TRBJ2-7; 9 bases agree with TRBD1. The CDR3 loop spans 14 amino acids. Per germline, CDR1 MNHNS and CDR2 SASEGT. V trimming: 0 bases; J trimming: 4 bases; junction bases outside the gene matches: 1. CDR3 protein: CASSEAGTGYEQYF. Written as DNA, the CDR3 is TGTGCCAGCAGTGAAGCCGGGACAGGGTACGAGCAGTACTTC.

The chain recombines TRBV6-5 with TRBJ2-6, with D hard to call. The CDR3 totals 15 residues. The V end lost 3 bases, the J end lost 2 bases, and 8 bases lay between the germline ends. CDR1 and CDR2 from the germline V gene are MNHEY and SVGAGI. The CDR3 protein is CASSYRIPGANVLTF. CDR3 nucleotide sequence: TGTGCCAGCAGTTATAGAATTCCTGGGGCCAACGTCCTGACTTTC.

V usage is TRBV5-4 and J usage is TRBJ1-1; D unclear. There are 13 residues in the CDR3. V was pared by 1 base and J by 3 bases, with 7 bases between. Germline-derived CDR1 and CDR2 are SGHNT and YYREEE (reference sequence). CDR3 DNA sequence: TGTGCCAGCAGCTTGACAGACGACACTGAAGCTTTCTTT. Its translation: CASSLTDDTEAFF.

This clone was observed once. The V and J genes are TRBV27 and TRBJ2-7, with D possibly called TRBD1 or TRBD2 (5 bases each). CDR1 is MNHEY and CDR2 is SMNVEV in the germline V gene (reference sequence). Between the trimmed V and J ends, which lost 7 bases and 9 bases, there was a span of 22 bases. This CDR3 comprises 14 residues. Here the CDR3 DNA reads TGTGCCAGCAAATCCGACAGCGGAACTACGATGCAGTACTTC. It codes for CASKSDSGTTMQYF.

The sample holds one count of this clone. The chain couples TRBV7-2 to TRBJ1-5, with D perhaps TRBD1 (5 bases). CDR3 length: 12 amino acids. Germline V gene lookup returns CDR1 SGHTA and CDR2 FQGNSA. V was clipped by 4 bases and J by 9 bases, with 10 bases between them. The CDR3 nucleotides read TGTGCCAGCAGCTCAGGGCGGGGGCCCCAGCATTTT. Protein sequence: CASSSGRGPQHF.

The chain links TRBV4-3 to TRBJ1-2; the match to TRBD1 covers 12 bases. Germline V gene data show CDR1 as LGHNA and CDR2 as YSLEER. J was trimmed by 6 bases and V by 4 bases; bases with no gene match: 3. The CDR3 sequence is 14 residues long. As DNA, the CDR3 is TGCGCCAGCAGCCGAGGGACAGGGGGCGATGGCTACACCTTC. Translating gives CASSRGTGGDGYTF.

V and J are TRBV13 and TRBJ2-5; 8 nucleotides agree with TRBD2. Trimming removed 1 base from V and 3 bases from J; junction bases left unmatched: 4. Germline V gene sequence: CDR1 PRHDT, CDR2 FYEKMQ (reference sequence). The CDR3 runs 15 residues. CDR3 DNA: TGTGCCAGCAGCTTAGAACTAGCGGCGAAAGAGACCCAGTACTTC. Protein product: CASSLELAAKETQYF.

The chain links TRBV27 to TRBJ1-1, with D maybe TRBD1 (6 bases). V was cut by 6 bases and J by 4 bases, with 15 bases left in between. Germline-derived CDR1 and CDR2 are MNHEY and SMNVEV (reference sequence). The CDR3 runs to 14 residues. CDR3 loop: CASSTVGGSTEAFF. The CDR3 DNA reads TGTGCCAGCAGCACTGTTGGGGGCTCCACTGAAGCTTTCTTT.

The J gene is TRBJ1-2, the V gene TRBV6-6, with TRBD1 matching over 8 bases. The V and J ends lost 4 bases and 5 bases, in that order; junction bases with no gene match: 3. This CDR3 is 13 amino acids long. Germline CDR1 and CDR2: MNHNY and SVGAGI (reference sequence). The CDR3 is CASSSTGVYGYTF. In DNA, the CDR3 is TGTGCCAGCAGTTCGACAGGGGTATATGGCTACACCTTC.

In its sample, this clone was seen once. The chain has TRBV10-2 and TRBJ2-3, with TRBD2 matching over 7 bases. V shed 2 bases and J 5 bases; nucleotides not matched to a gene: 4. Germline V gene lookup returns CDR1 WSHSY and CDR2 SAAADI. The CDR3 is 14 amino acids. The CDR3 DNA is TGCGCCAGCAGTGAGAGTGGGGGGGTAGATACGCAGTATTTT. Its translation is CASSESGGVDTQYF.

The gene calls are TRBV7-3 and TRBJ2-6, with a tentative D call TRBD1 (7 bases). Germline V gene data show CDR1 as SGHTA and CDR2 as FQGTGA. V lost 5 bases and J lost 2, with 19 bases in between. This CDR3 has 18 amino acids. The CDR3 spells CASSRGSGGPPGANVLTF. For the CDR3, the DNA is TGTGCCAGCAGCCGCGGATCAGGGGGGCCTCCTGGGGCCAACGTCCTGACTTTC.

V and J are TRBV11-2 and TRBJ1-6, with 8 bases aligning to TRBD1. The junction had 4 bases not matched to a gene; V was cut back by 5 bases and J by 7 bases. CDR3 length equals 14 residues. The germline V gene has CDR1 SGHAT and CDR2 FQNNGV. CDR3 in DNA: TGTGCCAGCAGCCTGACAGGGGAGAATTCACCCCTCCACTTT. Its protein is CASSLTGENSPLHF.

The chain has TRBV5-4 and TRBJ2-7, with D unresolved. V dropped 4 bases and J dropped 1 base, with 15 bases sitting between them. CDR1 and CDR2 (germline): SGHNT, YYREEE (reference sequence). CDR3 length: 15 amino acids. The CDR3 coding sequence is TGTGCCAGCAGCGCCGGCCTCCAAGGGTCCTACGAGCAGTACTTC. As protein: CASSAGLQGSYEQYF.

The rearrangement joins TRBV18 to TRBJ1-4, with D maybe TRBD1 (6 bases). Trimming stripped 4 bases from V and 0 bases from J, with 21 bases between. The germline V gene encodes CDR1 KGHSH and CDR2 LQKENI. The CDR3 is made up of 19 amino acids. DNA of the CDR3: TGTGCCAGCTCACTCCAGACCCTCGGGGGCCTTGCAACTAATGAAAAACTGTTTTTT. Its translation is CASSLQTLGGLATNEKLFF.

The J gene is TRBJ2-5, the V gene TRBV5-6, with a tentative D call TRBD1 (6 bases). Per germline, CDR1 SGHDT and CDR2 YYEEEE. The CDR3 has 13 amino acids. V shed 4 bases and J shed 6 bases, with 13 bases lying between them. The DNA for the CDR3 is TGTGCCAGCAGCCGGACAGTTTCCCAGACCCAGTACTTC. The encoded protein is CASSRTVSQTQYF.

The V gene is TRBV27, the J gene TRBJ2-7; TRBD2 aligns across 9 bases. The ends lost 7 bases at V and 2 bases at J; junction bases unmatched: 9. The CDR3 is 15 amino acids. Germline values: CDR1 MNHEY, CDR2 SMNVEV (reference sequence). The CDR3 protein is CASMPGSGRTYEQYF. CDR3 DNA: TGTGCCAGCATGCCGGGGAGCGGGAGGACCTACGAGCAGTACTTC.

V gene TRBV5-6 combines with J gene TRBJ1-5; D might be TRBD1 (5 bases). The germline CDR1 and CDR2 sequences are SGHDT and YYEEEE. Trimming stripped 3 bases from V and 4 bases from J, with 11 bases between. The CDR3 is 14 amino acids. As DNA, the CDR3 is TGTGCCAGCAGCTGGGGCCAGTTGAATCAGCCCCAGCATTTT. This translates into CASSWGQLNQPQHF. The full variable domain, completed using reference TRBV5-6 and TRBJ1-5, is DAGVTQSPTHLIKTRGQQVTLRCSPKSGHDTVSWYQQALGQGPQFIFQYYEEEERQRGNFPDRFSGHQFPNYSSELNVNALLLGDSALYLCASSWGQLNQPQHFGDGTRLSIL.

The chain couples TRBV18 to TRBJ1-3, with a tentative D call TRBD1 (5 bases). Germline V gene data show CDR1 as KGHSH and CDR2 as LQKENI. Trimming took off 7 bases at V and 0 bases at J, with 10 bases between the two ends. CDR3 size: 14 residues. The CDR3 region has the DNA TGTGCCAGCTTCGAGGGGAACTCTGGAAACACCATATATTTT. Its protein is CASFEGNSGNTIYF.

V gene TRBV6-5 combines with J gene TRBJ2-1; TRBD1 might be the D (5 bases). Trimming stripped 4 bases from V and 6 bases from J, with 16 bases between. CDR1 is MNHEY, CDR2 SVGAGI, per germline. This CDR3 contains 15 residues. CDR3 sequence (DNA): TGTGCCAGCAGTTCTCGACAGACGGGCCTCAATGAGCAGTTCTTC. As protein: CASSSRQTGLNEQFF.

The count of this clone is one. The V gene is TRBV7-9, the J gene TRBJ1-4, with TRBD1 matching over 9 bases. The germline V gene has CDR1 SEHNR and CDR2 FQNEAQ (reference sequence). V was pared by 1 base and J by 0 bases, with 3 bases of the junction left unmatched. The CDR3 is 17 residues long. CDR3 protein: CASSLGTGDATNEKLFF. The CDR3 DNA sequence: TGTGCCAGCAGCTTAGGGACAGGGGATGCAACTAATGAAAAACTGTTTTTT.

V usage is TRBV6-5 and J usage is TRBJ1-1, with TRBD1 matching 7 bases. CDR1 and CDR2 from the germline V gene are MNHEY and SVGAGI. The CDR3 loop spans 13 amino acids. Germline trimming cut 7 bases from V and 12 bases from J; bases unmatched to any gene: 14. CDR3 amino acids: CASTPSRDSATFF. The CDR3 DNA reads as TGTGCCAGCACCCCCTCCCGGGACAGCGCGACTTTCTTT.

This sequence joins TRBV6-5 and TRBJ2-1, with D possibly being TRBD2 (6 bases). Trimming shortened V by 0 bases and J by 6 bases, and 12 bases separated the two germline ends. This CDR3 has 15 amino acids. In germline, CDR1 is MNHEY, CDR2 SVGAGI. Written as DNA, the CDR3 is TGTGCCAGCAGTTACTCTCCTAGCGTAGGCAATGAGCAGTTCTTC. This sequence encodes CASSYSPSVGNEQFF.

V is TRBV5-8 and J is TRBJ2-1, with a possible D match to TRBD2 (6 bases). Trimming left V 2 bases short and J 4 bases short, with 13 bases between. The CDR3 runs to 15 residues. The V gene's germline CDR1 is SGHTS and CDR2 YDEGEE. CDR3 in DNA: TGTGCCAGCAGCTTAGGGGTAGCGGAGTACAATGAGCAGTTCTTC. It specifies CASSLGVAEYNEQFF.

The chain joins TRBV5-1 to TRBJ1-5; D gene unclear. Germline V gives CDR1 SGHRS, CDR2 YFSETQ. CDR3 length: 13 residues. V was pared by 3 bases and J by 11 bases, with 15 bases between. CDR3 residues: CASSSGQDGAQHF. CDR3 coding DNA: TGCGCCAGCAGCTCGGGTCAGGATGGAGCCCAGCATTTT.

By its share, this clone is medium-sized (0.01 to 0.1%). V gene TRBV2 combines with J gene TRBJ2-1; no firm D call. V lost 6 bases, J lost 8 bases, and 11 bases lay in between. This CDR3 has 12 residues. The germline V gene has CDR1 SNHLY and CDR2 FYNNEI. Written as DNA, the CDR3 is TGTGCCAGCAGATCAATTAGAGATGAGCAGTTCTTC. It encodes CASRSIRDEQFF.

The V and J genes are TRBV19 and TRBJ1-1, with D perhaps TRBD1 (5 bases). V gave up 5 bases and J gave up 4 bases, with 14 bases separating them. This CDR3 is 14 amino acids long. The germline gives CDR1 LNHDA, CDR2 SQIVND (reference sequence). The CDR3 here is CASSLDGGGTEAFF. CDR3 nucleotide sequence: TGTGCCAGTAGTCTTGATGGGGGGGGCACTGAAGCTTTCTTT.

This clone was seen a handful of times. The chain combines TRBV29-1 with TRBJ1-1; D gene uncertain. V was pared by 2 bases and J by 8 bases, with 12 bases between. The CDR3 totals 12 residues. Germline CDR1 and CDR2: SQVTM and ANQGSEA. For the CDR3, the DNA is TGCAGCGTTGAACAGAGCGGGCGAGAAGCTTTCTTT. This translates into CSVEQSGREAFF. Supplemented by reference TRBV29-1 and TRBJ1-1, the full variable domain reads SAVISQKPSRDICQRGTSLTIQCQVDSQVTMMFWYRQQPGQSLTLIATANQGSEATYESGFVIDKFPISRPNLTFSTLTVSNMSPEDSSIYLCSVEQSGREAFFGQGTRLTVV.

This chain joins TRBV7-3 and TRBJ2-1; D gene unclear. The germline CDR1 and CDR2 sequences are SGHTA and FQGTGA. CDR3 length equals 16 residues. V lost 0 bases to trimming and J lost 4 bases, with 13 bases between them. Written as DNA, the CDR3 is TGTGCCAGCAGCTTAACAAATGACCCTCAGTACAATGAGCAGTTCTTC. This translates into CASSLTNDPQYNEQFF.

This chain links TRBV5-1 with TRBJ2-2; tentatively, D is TRBD1 (5 bases). Trimming left V 4 bases short and J 6 bases short, with 16 bases between. Germline V lookup: CDR1 SGHRS, CDR2 YFSETQ. The CDR3 covers 15 residues. CDR3 residues: CASSPLGQGSGELFF. In DNA, the CDR3 is TGCGCCAGCAGCCCACTCGGCCAGGGATCCGGGGAGCTGTTTTTT. Variable domain in full (rest from reference TRBV5-1 and TRBJ2-2): KAGVTQTPRYLIKTRGQQVTLSCSPISGHRSVSWYQQTPGQGLQFLFEYFSETQRNKGNFPGRFSGRQFSNSRSEMNVSTLELGDSALYLCASSPLGQGSGELFFGEGSRLTVL.

J is TRBJ2-3 and V is TRBV6-6, with 7 positions matching TRBD2. The germline CDR1 and CDR2 sequences are MNHNY and SVGAGI (reference sequence). The CDR3 consists of 16 residues. Germline trimming cut 4 bases from V and 2 bases from J; bases unmatched to any gene: 9. CDR3 nucleotide sequence: TGTGCCAGCAGTTTCACTCTAGCGGAGCCCACAGATACGCAGTATTTT. Translating it yields CASSFTLAEPTDTQYF.